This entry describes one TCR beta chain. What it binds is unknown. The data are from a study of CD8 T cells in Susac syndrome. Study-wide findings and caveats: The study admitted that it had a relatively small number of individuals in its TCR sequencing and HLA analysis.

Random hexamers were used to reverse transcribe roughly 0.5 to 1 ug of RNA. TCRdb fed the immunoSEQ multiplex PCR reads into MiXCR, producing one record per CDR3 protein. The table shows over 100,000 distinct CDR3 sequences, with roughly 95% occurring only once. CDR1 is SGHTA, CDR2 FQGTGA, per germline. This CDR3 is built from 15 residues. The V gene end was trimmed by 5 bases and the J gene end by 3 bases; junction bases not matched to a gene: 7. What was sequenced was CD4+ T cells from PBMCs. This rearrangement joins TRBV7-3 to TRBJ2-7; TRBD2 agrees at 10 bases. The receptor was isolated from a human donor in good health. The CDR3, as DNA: TGTGCCAGCAGCATTAGCGGGGGGCTTAACTACGAGCAGTACTTC. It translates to CASSISGGLNYEQYF.